This record looks at one T cell receptor (beta chain) sequence and its context. Its target is not known. Germline V CDR1 and CDR2: SQVTM, ANQGSEA. The CDR3 sequence is 13 residues long. Trimming cost V 7 bases and J 9 bases; bases outside gene matches: 10. These data come from a study of shared clonotypes between healthy human individuals. Overall study results and limits: Expectations were that clonotype sharing among donors would be affected by sequencing depth. Represented genetic and exposure-history diversity was restricted by having few donors.

Repertoires were generated with immunoSEQ multiplex PCR, while TCRdb's copy carries only in-frame clones and drops some. The data hold around 1.4 million clones, with about 98.5% observed a single time. Healthy adults negative for HIV, lacking recent acute infections or vaccinations, served as donors. This TCR came from a man between 25 and 39 years old in good health. The sequencing input was naive CD4+ T cells sorted from blood. As for subset: CD45RA+ positively selected. The V gene is TRBV29-1, the J gene TRBJ2-3; 10 nucleotides line up with TRBD2. DNA for the CDR3: TGCAGCGCCCGGACTAGCGGTTTGGGGACGCAGTATTTT. Protein sequence: CSARTSGLGTQYF.